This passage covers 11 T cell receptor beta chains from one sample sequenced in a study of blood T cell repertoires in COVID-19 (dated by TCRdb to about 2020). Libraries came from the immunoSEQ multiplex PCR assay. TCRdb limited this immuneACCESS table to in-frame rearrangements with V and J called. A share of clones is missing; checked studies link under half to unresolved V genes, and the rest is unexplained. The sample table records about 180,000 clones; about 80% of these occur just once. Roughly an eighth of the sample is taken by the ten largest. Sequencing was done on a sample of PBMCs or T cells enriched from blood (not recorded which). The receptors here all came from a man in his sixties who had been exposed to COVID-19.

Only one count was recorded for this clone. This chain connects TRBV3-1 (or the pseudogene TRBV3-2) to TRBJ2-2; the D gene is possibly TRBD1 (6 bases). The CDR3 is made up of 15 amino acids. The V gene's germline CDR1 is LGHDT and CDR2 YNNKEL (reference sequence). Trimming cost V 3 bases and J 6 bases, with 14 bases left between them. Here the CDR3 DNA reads TGTGCCAGCAGCCAGGGGGCAGTACCCCCCGGGGAGCTGTTTTTT. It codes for CASSQGAVPPGELFF.

In nucleotides, the CDR3 is TGTGCCAGTAGTAGGCGGGAGCTTCGGGATGAGCAGTTCTTC. Protein sequence: CASSRRELRDEQFF. The chain recombines TRBV19 with TRBJ2-1, with 7 bases fitting TRBD2. There are 14 residues in the CDR3. The V gene end was trimmed by 4 bases and the J gene end by 8 bases; junction bases not matched to a gene: 8. CDR1 is LNHDA, CDR2 SQIVND, per germline (reference sequence).

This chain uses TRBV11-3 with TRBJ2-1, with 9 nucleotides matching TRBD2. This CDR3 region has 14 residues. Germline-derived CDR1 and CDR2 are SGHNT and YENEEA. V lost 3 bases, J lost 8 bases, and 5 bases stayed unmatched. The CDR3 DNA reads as TGTGCCAGCAGCTTCGAGGGACTAGCCGATGAGCAGTTCTTC. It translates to CASSFEGLADEQFF.

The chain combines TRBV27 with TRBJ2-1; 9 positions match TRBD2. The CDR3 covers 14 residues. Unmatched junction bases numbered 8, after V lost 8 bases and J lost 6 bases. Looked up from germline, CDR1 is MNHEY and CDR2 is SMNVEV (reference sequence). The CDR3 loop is CASASGLASNEQFF. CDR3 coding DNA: TGTGCCAGCGCTTCCGGACTAGCGTCCAATGAGCAGTTCTTC.

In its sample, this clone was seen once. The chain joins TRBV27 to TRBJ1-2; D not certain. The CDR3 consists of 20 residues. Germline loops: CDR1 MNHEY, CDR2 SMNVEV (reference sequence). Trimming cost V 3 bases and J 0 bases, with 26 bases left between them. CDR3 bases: TGTGCCAGCAGTTTTTCCTTTTTGCCCCTAGCGAGACCTTCTAACTATGGCTACACCTTC. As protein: CASSFSFLPLARPSNYGYTF.

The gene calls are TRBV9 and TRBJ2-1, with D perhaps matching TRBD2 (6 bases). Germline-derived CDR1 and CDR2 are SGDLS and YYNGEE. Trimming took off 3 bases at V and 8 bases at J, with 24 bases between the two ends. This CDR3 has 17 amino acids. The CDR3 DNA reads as TGTGCCAGCAGCGCGGCAAGGACACTCACCGGGGGAGATGAGCAGTTCTTC. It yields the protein CASSAARTLTGGDEQFF.

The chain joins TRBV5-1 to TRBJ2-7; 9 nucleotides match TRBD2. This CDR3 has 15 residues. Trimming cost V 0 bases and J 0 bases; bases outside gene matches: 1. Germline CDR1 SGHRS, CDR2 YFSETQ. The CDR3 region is CASSLASGVSYEQYF. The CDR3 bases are TGCGCCAGCAGCTTGGCTAGCGGGGTCTCCTACGAGCAGTACTTC.

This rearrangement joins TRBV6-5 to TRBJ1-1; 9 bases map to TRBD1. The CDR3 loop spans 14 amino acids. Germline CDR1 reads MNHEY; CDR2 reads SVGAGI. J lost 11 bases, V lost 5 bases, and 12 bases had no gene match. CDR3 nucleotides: TGTGCCAGCAGTCAAAGGGACAGGGCTCTAGCCGCTTTCTTT. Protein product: CASSQRDRALAAFF.

The CDR3 DNA is TGTGCCAGCAGCCCCAGCGGCCTCCTTGGGGTCAATGAGCAGTTCTTC. Its translation is CASSPSGLLGVNEQFF. The rearrangement uses TRBV14 and TRBJ2-1, with TRBD2 as a possible D gene (5 bases). CDR1 and CDR2 (germline): SGHDN, FVKESK. V shed 4 bases and J shed 6 bases, with 19 bases lying between them. The CDR3 runs to 16 residues.

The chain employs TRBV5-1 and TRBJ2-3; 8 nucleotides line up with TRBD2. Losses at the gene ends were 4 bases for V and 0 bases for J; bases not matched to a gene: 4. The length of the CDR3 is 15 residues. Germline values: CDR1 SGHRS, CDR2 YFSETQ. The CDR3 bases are TGCGCCAGCAGCGTTTCTAGCGGGAGCACAGATACGCAGTATTTT. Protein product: CASSVSSGSTDTQYF.

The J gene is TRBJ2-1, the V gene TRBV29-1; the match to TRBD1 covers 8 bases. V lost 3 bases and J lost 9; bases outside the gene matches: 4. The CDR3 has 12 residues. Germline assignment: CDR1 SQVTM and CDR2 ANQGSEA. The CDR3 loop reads CSVDTGGTEQFF. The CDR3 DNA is TGCAGCGTTGATACAGGGGGGACTGAGCAGTTCTTC.